This is a list of T cell receptor beta chains from one sample in a study of cytomegalovirus exposure and HLA in healthy donors. Some clones are missing from TCRdb's copy, which holds only in-frame ones; the method was immunoSEQ multiplex PCR. The data hold about 96,000 clones, with 65% to 85% observed a single time. The sample taken for sequencing was PBMCs. These receptors were obtained from a female donor in good health and CMV-seropositive. Both conserved end residues are part of each CDR3. The D gene is left open where the match is weak. A row's size may be missing; if present it is once, few, many or a size class.

D,J,size,V,CDR3,DNA
.,TRBJ2-3,few,TRBV30,CAWSVRLTDTQYF,TGTGCCTGGAGTGTACGCCTAACGGATACGCAGTATTTT
TRBD1,TRBJ2-1,.,TRBV5-4,CASSRDRNNEQFF,TGTGCCAGCAGCAGGGACAGAAACAATGAGCAGTTCTTC
.,TRBJ1-1,.,TRBV18,CASSLTEGTEAFF,TGTGCCAGCTCACTTACAGAGGGCACTGAAGCTTTCTTT
.,TRBJ1-3,.,TRBV7-9,CASSPSRGATDFSGNTIYF,TGTGCCAGCAGCCCCAGCCGGGGGGCTACGGACTTCTCTGGAAACACCATATATTTT
TRBD1,TRBJ1-1,.,TRBV5-1,CASSLAGQGFPEAFF,TGCGCCAGCAGCTTGGCCGGACAGGGTTTTCCTGAAGCTTTCTTT
TRBD1,TRBJ1-1,.,TRBV7-2,CASSRQGTGMNTEAFF,TGTGCCAGCAGCCGTCAAGGGACAGGGATGAACACTGAAGCTTTCTTT
TRBD2,TRBJ2-3,.,TRBV25-1,CATATSGSSDTQYF,TGTGCCACCGCGACTAGCGGGAGCTCAGATACGCAGTATTTT
.,TRBJ1-6,.,TRBV6-1,CASSDSGSLSSPLHF,TGTGCCAGCAGTGATTCGGGAAGTTTGAGCTCACCCCTCCACTTT
TRBD1,TRBJ2-5,.,TRBV9,CASSFQTGTRQETQYF,TGTGCCAGCAGCTTCCAGACAGGGACAAGGCAAGAGACCCAGTACTTC
.,TRBJ2-1,.,TRBV20-1,CSARSSEQFF,TGCAGTGCCCGGAGCTCCGAGCAGTTCTTC
.,TRBJ2-7,.,TRBV6-5,CASSYSTPPHYYEQYF,TGTGCCAGCAGTTACTCGACCCCCCCCCACTACTACGAGCAGTACTTC
TRBD2,TRBJ2-1,.,TRBV28,CASRRTSGSLFF,TGTGCCAGCAGGCGGACTAGCGGGAGTTTGTTCTTC
.,TRBJ2-6,.,TRBV5-1,CASSLTGKRDSGANVLTF,TGCGCCAGCAGCTTGACAGGGAAGAGAGACTCTGGGGCCAACGTCCTGACTTTC
.,TRBJ2-1,.,TRBV5-1,CASSLGQGSYNEQFF,TGCGCCAGCAGCTTAGGTCAGGGGTCCTACAATGAGCAGTTCTTC
TRBD1,TRBJ2-1,.,TRBV10-3,CAISDGTGAIYNEQFF,TGTGCCATCAGTGACGGGACAGGGGCGATCTACAATGAGCAGTTCTTC
.,TRBJ2-1,.,TRBV4-1,CASSQGRAPYNEQFF,TGCGCCAGCAGCCAAGGCAGGGCGCCCTACAATGAGCAGTTCTTC
TRBD1,TRBJ2-4,once,TRBV5-4,CASTETGKNIQYF,TGTGCCAGCACCGAGACAGGGAAAAACATTCAGTACTTC
.,TRBJ2-5,.,TRBV19,CASSIAPYGTQYF,TGTGCCAGTAGTATAGCTCCATACGGGACCCAGTACTTC
.,TRBJ1-5,.,TRBV7-2,CASSLAQAGVTQPQHF,TGTGCCAGCAGCTTAGCGCAGGCAGGGGTAACTCAGCCCCAGCATTTT
.,TRBJ2-3,.,TRBV11-3,CASSPQGASDTQYF,TGTGCCAGCAGCCCGCAAGGGGCGTCCGATACGCAGTATTTT
TRBD2,TRBJ2-7,once,TRBV18,CASSPRGRSYEQYF,TGTGCCAGCTCACCACGCGGGAGATCCTACGAGCAGTACTTC
.,TRBJ2-1,.,TRBV6-5,CASSVTAVGEQFF,TGTGCCAGCAGTGTGACAGCCGTGGGTGAGCAGTTCTTC
.,TRBJ2-1,.,TRBV7-9,CASSLEQGFYNEQFF,TGTGCCAGCAGCTTAGAACAGGGATTCTACAATGAGCAGTTCTTC
TRBD1,TRBJ1-5,.,TRBV30,CAWTLGGTGGNQPQHF,TGTGCCTGGACCCTCGGGGGGACAGGGGGCAATCAGCCCCAGCATTTT
TRBD2,TRBJ2-4,.,TRBV7-8,CASSSLAGTENIQYF,TGTGCCAGCAGCTCCCTAGCGGGGACAGAAAACATTCAGTACTTC
TRBD2,TRBJ2-7,few,TRBV5-1,CASSFLAGASYEQYF,TGCGCCAGCAGCTTTCTAGCGGGGGCCTCCTACGAGCAGTACTTC
.,TRBJ2-3,.,TRBV5-4,CASRVSGGDTQYF,TGTGCCAGCAGGGTATCCGGCGGAGATACGCAGTATTTT
.,TRBJ2-1,.,TRBV4-1,CASSQSSGTDEQFF,TGCGCCAGCAGCCAAAGTAGCGGGACAGATGAGCAGTTCTTC
TRBD1,TRBJ1-1,.,TRBV5-1,CASTGGTGAMNTEAFF,TGCGCCAGCACTGGGGGGACAGGGGCCATGAACACTGAAGCTTTCTTT
.,TRBJ2-7,once,TRBV5-1,CASSRRAGLDEQYF,TGCGCCAGCAGTAGGCGGGCTGGGCTTGACGAGCAGTACTTC
.,TRBJ1-2,.,TRBV7-2,CASSSRTVSNYGYTF,TGTGCCAGCAGCTCCCGGACAGTTTCAAACTATGGCTACACCTTC
TRBD2,TRBJ2-1,.,TRBV10-1,CASSPGTNLVDEQFF,TGCGCCAGCAGCCCCGGGACTAACCTTGTGGATGAGCAGTTCTTC
.,TRBJ2-7,.,TRBV5-1,CASSVGRDWSSYEQYF,TGCGCCAGCAGCGTTGGTAGGGACTGGAGCTCCTACGAGCAGTACTTC
.,TRBJ1-1,once,TRBV20-1,CSAPPGFF,TGCAGTGCCCCCCCTGGCTTCTTT
.,TRBJ1-2,.,TRBV6-1,CASSENTDYYGYTF,TGTGCCAGCAGTGAAAATACAGATTACTATGGCTACACCTTC
TRBD1,TRBJ1-2,.,TRBV28,CASKEGAGGYTF,TGTGCCAGCAAAGAGGGGGCTGGTGGCTACACCTTC
.,TRBJ1-5,few,TRBV4-3,CASSQEPGGSSNQPQHF,TGCGCCAGCAGCCAGGAGCCAGGAGGTTCAAGCAATCAGCCCCAGCATTTT
TRBD1,TRBJ1-2,.,TRBV2,CASSLQQGWGLYGYTF,TGTGCCAGCAGTCTCCAACAGGGGTGGGGTCTCTATGGCTACACCTTC
.,TRBJ2-2,.,TRBV6-5,CASSYLSTGELFF,TGTGCCAGCAGTTACCTTTCGACCGGGGAGCTGTTTTTT
TRBD1,TRBJ2-7,.,TRBV4-1,CASSQYPGQGSYEQYF,TGCGCCAGCAGCCAATACCCGGGACAGGGATCCTACGAGCAGTACTTC
.,TRBJ1-5,.,TRBV6-1,CASSRGGGNQPQHF,TGTGCCAGCAGTCGCGGAGGGGGCAATCAGCCCCAGCATTTT
.,TRBJ1-2,.,TRBV29-1,CSGTGINYGYTF,TGCAGCGGTACAGGGATTAACTATGGCTACACCTTC